These 18 T cell receptor beta chains share one sample of origin, sequenced in a study of beta chain features in type 1 diabetes. The authors reverse transcribed all of the isolated RNA, so sequencing captured expressed TCRB transcripts. Using immunoSEQ multiplex PCR, the repertoire was profiled, and TCRdb retains in-frame clones only, with some absent. The sample has around 500,000 clones, about an eighth seen once; the top ten hold approximately 0.045%. Source material: naive CD4+ T cells from blood. Receptors originate from a woman younger than 35 in good health.

V gene TRBV6-1 combines with J gene TRBJ2-6; D gene unclear. CDR3 length: 15 amino acids. CDR1 is MNHNS and CDR2 is SASEGT in the germline V gene. Trimming took off 0 bases at V and 0 bases at J, with 3 bases between the two ends. The CDR3 protein is CASSEAASGANVLTF. The DNA of the CDR3 is TGTGCCAGCAGTGAAGCCGCCTCTGGGGCCAACGTCCTGACTTTC.

The chain is built from TRBV11-2 and TRBJ2-1, with D hard to call. The V end lost 6 bases, the J end lost 0 bases, and 15 bases lay between the germline ends. In germline, CDR1 is SGHAT, CDR2 FQNNGV. The CDR3 runs to 16 residues. The CDR3 protein is CASRQPGLSSYNEQFF. CDR3 sequence (DNA): TGTGCCAGCAGACAGCCGGGCCTAAGCTCCTACAATGAGCAGTTCTTC.

The CDR3 is CASSQMNTEAFF. The CDR3 bases are TGTGCCAGCTCACAGATGAACACTGAAGCTTTCTTT. The chain has TRBV18 and TRBJ1-1; D ambiguous. The CDR3 extends over 12 amino acids. V lost 4 bases to trimming and J lost 0 bases, with 3 bases between them. Germline CDR1 is KGHSH and CDR2 is LQKENI.

This sequence joins TRBV30 and TRBJ1-5, with D hard to call. The CDR3 length is 13 residues. Germline assignment: CDR1 GTSNPN and CDR2 SVGIG (reference sequence). The germline V and J ends were trimmed by 0 bases and 4 bases, with 7 bases remaining between them. This chain's CDR3 is CAWSVGQNQPQHF. DNA for the CDR3: TGTGCCTGGAGTGTCGGCCAAAATCAGCCCCAGCATTTT.

The chain has TRBV5-1 and TRBJ2-3; 14 bases map to TRBD2. The V segment lost 4 bases and the J segment 6 bases; nucleotides outside the gene matches: 10. CDR1 and CDR2 from the germline V gene are SGHRS and YFSETQ. The CDR3 is 17 residues long. CDR3 residues: CASSPRLAGGGRDTQYF. The CDR3 region has the DNA TGCGCCAGCAGCCCCCGACTAGCGGGGGGGGGCCGGGATACGCAGTATTTT.

This clone showed up just a few times. The gene calls are TRBV9 and TRBJ1-2, with TRBD1 identical over 10 bases. The CDR3 is 15 amino acids. The V segment lost 4 bases and the J segment 4 bases; nucleotides outside the gene matches: 7. Germline CDR1 SGDLS, CDR2 YYNGEE. CDR3 sequence reads: CASSPGTGVGYGYTF. CDR3 sequence (DNA): TGTGCCAGCAGCCCCGGGACAGGGGTAGGCTATGGCTACACCTTC.

This clone was seen only a few times. V usage is TRBV29-1 and J usage is TRBJ1-2; 7 bases fit TRBD1. CDR3 length equals 14 residues. The germline V gene has CDR1 SQVTM and CDR2 ANQGSEA. With V trimmed by 4 bases and J by 7 bases, 12 bases remained unmatched. Written as DNA, the CDR3 is TGCAGCGTTGGCGTACAGGGGCTTGGAGGTGGCTACACCTTC. Its translation: CSVGVQGLGGGYTF.

The gene calls are TRBV7-9 and TRBJ2-2, with D maybe TRBD1 (5 bases). V lost 9 bases and J lost 1, with 18 bases in between. Looked up from germline, CDR1 is SEHNR and CDR2 is FQNEAQ (reference sequence). This CDR3 is 16 amino acids long. The CDR3 reads CASGKLLRENTGELFF. CDR3 sequence (DNA): TGTGCCAGTGGGAAGTTGCTCAGGGAGAACACCGGGGAGCTGTTTTTT.

This clone was recorded a few times. V gene TRBV7-2 combines with J gene TRBJ1-1, with a tentative D call TRBD1 (5 bases). CDR3 size: 13 residues. Germline V lookup: CDR1 SGHTA, CDR2 FQGNSA. The V gene lost 5 bases and the J gene lost 5 bases, with 12 bases spanning the gap. The CDR3 DNA sequence: TGTGCCAGCAGCACACAGGCCGGGACTGAAGCTTTCTTT. Its translation is CASSTQAGTEAFF.

The chain employs TRBV5-1 and TRBJ2-7; D is unresolved. Germline CDR1 SGHRS, CDR2 YFSETQ. The CDR3 is 11 residues long. CDR3 amino acids: CGVKHTYEQYF. CDR3 in DNA: TGCGGGGTTAAGCACACCTACGAGCAGTACTTC.

The rearrangement joins TRBV7-2 to TRBJ1-6; D not certain. Trimming left V 5 bases short and J 4 bases short, with 9 bases between. The CDR3 covers 14 residues. Germline V gene sequence: CDR1 SGHTA, CDR2 FQGNSA. CDR3 sequence reads: CASSREPYNSPLHF. The CDR3 DNA reads as TGTGCCAGCAGCCGGGAGCCGTATAATTCACCCCTCCACTTT.

The chain is built from TRBV7-2 and TRBJ2-4, with D possibly matching TRBD1 (5 bases). The V and J ends lost 2 bases and 8 bases respectively, with 13 bases between them. The CDR3 is 14 amino acids. Germline values: CDR1 SGHTA, CDR2 FQGNSA. The CDR3 region has the DNA TGTGCCAGCAGCTTATCCGTAGGACATGACATTCAGTACTTC. Translated: CASSLSVGHDIQYF.

The chain has TRBV7-2 and TRBJ1-1; D may be TRBD1 (5 bases). V lost 5 bases and J lost 0, with 10 bases in between. The CDR3 sequence is 14 residues long. Looked up from germline, CDR1 is SGHTA and CDR2 is FQGNSA. CDR3 residues: CASSARQMNTEAFF. The CDR3 DNA reads TGTGCCAGCAGCGCGAGACAGATGAACACTGAAGCTTTCTTT.

This chain connects TRBV6-6 to TRBJ2-3; unclear D gene. The CDR3 extends over 11 amino acids. Per the germline V gene, CDR1 is MNHNY and CDR2 is SVGAGI (reference sequence). Trimming left V 0 bases short and J 7 bases short, with 2 bases between. The CDR3 region has the DNA TGTGCCAGCAGTTACTCGTATACGCAGTATTTT. It encodes CASSYSYTQYF.

This clone was detected only once. A read error may account for a junction end that differs from germline. The chain uses TRBV6-6 and TRBJ2-5; D unresolved. Germline loops: CDR1 MNHNY, CDR2 SVGAGI (reference sequence). The CDR3 sequence is 15 residues long. The CDR3 reads CACRRGSSQQETQYF. The CDR3, as DNA: TGTGCCTGCAGACGAGGCAGCTCGCAACAAGAGACCCAGTACTTC.

This sequence joins TRBV28 and TRBJ2-1; TRBD1 aligns across 8 bases. V was clipped by 6 bases and J by 3 bases; unmatched bases: 1. CDR3 length equals 13 residues. Germline V gives CDR1 MDHEN, CDR2 SYDVKM. The CDR3 here is CASRGQDYNEQFF. The CDR3 region has the DNA TGTGCCAGCAGGGGACAGGACTACAATGAGCAGTTCTTC. Complete variable domain (other parts from reference TRBV28 and TRBJ2-1): DVKVTQSSRYLVKRTGEKVFLECVQDMDHENMFWYRQDPGLGLRLIYFSYDVKMKEKGDIPEGYSVSREKKERFSLILESASTNQTSMYLCASRGQDYNEQFFGPGTRLTVL.

This clone was recorded a few times. The gene calls are TRBV7-2 and TRBJ1-1; D remains unclear. The CDR3 has 13 amino acids. CDR1 is SGHTA, CDR2 FQGNSA, per germline. Trimming removed 5 bases from V and 6 bases from J, with 13 bases in between. The CDR3 sequence: CASSPRVTPEAFF. DNA for the CDR3: TGTGCCAGCAGCCCCCGCGTCACGCCTGAAGCTTTCTTT.

The chain recombines TRBV5-4 with TRBJ2-7; unclear D gene. The CDR3 contains 13 residues. With 0 bases removed from V and 6 bases from J, the gap between germline ends came to 10 bases. CDR1 and CDR2 (germline): SGHNT, YYREEE (reference sequence). DNA for the CDR3: TGTGCCAGCAGCTTGGCCGACTGGGGCGAGCAGTACTTC. It translates to CASSLADWGEQYF. The whole variable domain, filled in from reference TRBV5-4 and TRBJ2-7, reads ETGVTQSPTHLIKTRGQQVTLRCSSQSGHNTVSWYQQALGQGPQFIFQYYREEENGRGNFPPRFSGLQFPNYSSELNVNALELDDSALYLCASSLADWGEQYFGPGTRLTVT.